This T cell receptor beta chain is drawn from a study of molecular identifiers for immune sequencing clone quantification. TCRdb reprocessed the PCR reads with MiXCR, giving one entry per CDR3 protein. Of 400,000 to 600,000 distinct CDR3 sequences in the sample, around 23% were seen once. This clonotype appeared many times. CDR3 length: 13 amino acids. V dropped 5 bases and J dropped 2 bases, with 7 bases sitting between them. CDR1 and CDR2 from the germline V gene are SGHAT and FQNNGV. A CD8+CD4-CCR7+CD45RA+ phenotype served as the sorting definition for naive CD8 T cells. V and J are TRBV11-2 and TRBJ2-1; D is uncertain. Source material: naive CD8+ T cells from blood, with Jurkat cell RNA spiked in. Subset specified: FACS-sorted CD8+CD4-CCR7+CD45RA+ naive T cells. The sequence derives from a human donor in good health. Some libraries in this study had Jurkat cell RNA spiked in. DNA of the CDR3: TGTGCCAGCAGCCGTGGAACCTACAATGAGCAGTTCTTC. Translated, it gives CASSRGTYNEQFF.